The T cell receptor beta chain described here comes from a study of T-cell reconstitution after alpha-beta-depleted transplantation in children. Preparing the TCRbeta library involved the use of unique molecular identifiers. TCRdb fed the PCR reads into MiXCR, producing one record per CDR3 protein. The repertoire holds 610,000 or so distinct CDR3 sequences, with over 20% as singletons. Regarding the study as a whole: The authors attributed T-cell counts and diversity one year after transplant mostly to newly produced T cells.

With respect to this clonotype: Its target is not known.

The specimen comprised PBMCs, sampled before TCRalphabeta/CD19-depleted stem cell transplant. This receptor was taken from a boy under two years old with Wiskott-Aldrich syndrome, due to receive a stem cell transplant.

DNA for the CDR3: TGCAGTGCTAGAGATCCGACTAGGGTGCCCGGGGAGCTGTTTTTT. This translates into CSARDPTRVPGELFF. The chain couples TRBV20-1 to TRBJ2-2, with TRBD2 as a possible D gene (6 bases). V lost 0 bases, J lost 6 bases, and 14 bases lay in between. This CDR3 has 15 amino acids. Germline values: CDR1 DFQATT, CDR2 SNEGSKA (reference sequence).